These T cell receptor beta chains were read from a single sample in a study of T cells in Graves' hyperthyroidism and ophthalmopathy. TCRdb ran MiXCR on the multiplex PCR reads and lists one entry per CDR3 protein. The repertoire holds approximately 300,000 distinct CDR3 sequences, with about 18% as singletons. Specimen: blood. The origin of the receptors is a woman in her fifties or sixties with Graves' ophthalmopathy. Each CDR3 is given with its conserved first and last residue. The D gene is left open where the match is weak. Clone size is stated in some rows and not others, as once, few, many or a class when expanded.

v_gene	j_gene	d_gene	abundance	CDR3nt	CDR3aa
TRBV5-1	TRBJ2-5	-	-	TGCGCCAGCAGCTTGGCTGCCCCGGCGGAAGAGACCCAGTACTTC	CASSLAAPAEETQYF
TRBV10-3	TRBJ1-1	-	-	TGTGCCATACGGGGGGGCACGAGGACTGAAGCTTTCTTT	CAIRGGTRTEAFF
TRBV7-2	TRBJ2-5	-	many	TGTGCCAGCAGCCCCTTCCCCCTGGACGATCCCCGAGAGACCCAGTACTTC	CASSPFPLDDPRETQYF
TRBV4-2	TRBJ2-2	TRBD2	many	TGTGCCAGCAGCCGCAATCTGGGGACTAGAGACTTCACCGGGGAGCTGTTTTTT	CASSRNLGTRDFTGELFF
TRBV5-1	TRBJ1-6	-	few	TGCGCCAGCAGCGATGAACCGGGACCCAATAATTCACCCCTCCACTTT	CASSDEPGPNNSPLHF
TRBV20-1	TRBJ2-3	-	many	TGCAGTGCCCCGGTGGTGTACGATACGCAGTATTTT	CSAPVVYDTQYF
TRBV20-1	TRBJ2-2	-	-	TGCAGTGCTAGAGAACCCTGGTCGTCCTCCGGGGAGCTGTTTTTT	CSAREPWSSSGELFF
TRBV2	TRBJ2-1	-	many	TGTGCCAGCAGGGGCAGGATGAGCTCCTACAATGAGCAGTTCTTC	CASRGRMSSYNEQFF
TRBV7-2	TRBJ1-2	-	many	TGTGCCAGCAGCCCAAAGGTCAGAACAGGGAACTATGGCTACACCTTC	CASSPKVRTGNYGYTF
TRBV7-3	TRBJ2-1	-	few	TGTGCCAGCAGCCCTAGGATGTCAGGGGTGTACAATGAGCAGTTCTTC	CASSPRMSGVYNEQFF
TRBV28	TRBJ2-1	TRBD2	many	TGTGCCAGCACCCCGGGGGGGACTCGCTCGTCTCGGGAGCAGTTCTTC	CASTPGGTRSSREQFF
TRBV6-1	TRBJ1-1	TRBD1	-	TGTGCCAGCAGCTCCGGGACAGGGGTCGGTGAAGCTTTCTTT	CASSSGTGVGEAFF
TRBV7-2	TRBJ2-1	-	few	TGTGCCAGCAGCCTCGCTAGCGCGTCCTACAATGAGCAGTTCTTC	CASSLASASYNEQFF
TRBV7-2	TRBJ1-1	-	-	TGTGCCAGCAGCCGGGGGCACACTGAAGTTTTCTTT	CASSRGHTEVFF
TRBV7-9	TRBJ2-2	-	few	TGTGCCAGCAGTGGGATCACAGTGACCGGGGAGCTGTTTTTT	CASSGITVTGELFF
TRBV9	TRBJ2-1	-	few	TGTGCCAGCAGCGCAGAGTACAATGAGCAGTTCTTC	CASSAEYNEQFF
TRBV7-3	TRBJ2-2	TRBD1	-	TGTGCCAGCAGCTTCTCCGGGACAGGGTACACCGGGGAGCTGTTTTTT	CASSFSGTGYTGELFF
TRBV5-1	TRBJ1-2	TRBD1	many	TGCGCCAGCAGCTTGGAAGAGGGGGCGTCCTATGGCTACACCTTC	CASSLEEGASYGYTF
TRBV6-1	TRBJ1-1	-	few	TGTGCCAGCAGATTACAGGGAGTCACTGAAGCTTTCTTT	CASRLQGVTEAFF
TRBV29-1	TRBJ2-1	TRBD2	-	TGCAGCGTTGAAGATCTTGAGCGGGGGGCAGTGAATGAGCAGTTCTTC	CSVEDLERGAVNEQFF
TRBV7-8	TRBJ2-7	-	many	TGTGCCAGCAGCTGGGACATCTACGAGCAGTACTTC	CASSWDIYEQYF
TRBV6-6	TRBJ1-2	TRBD1	many	TGTGCCAGCAGTTACGAACAGGGGGATTACTATGGCTACACCTTC	CASSYEQGDYYGYTF
TRBV7-9	TRBJ2-1	-	many	TGTGCCAGCAGCTTAGGGCCCGGGGGCAGAGATGAGCAGTTCTTC	CASSLGPGGRDEQFF
TRBV7-9	TRBJ2-7	TRBD1	many	TGTGCCAGCAGCTCCACGGACAGGGGCCTATCCTACGAGCAGTACTTC	CASSSTDRGLSYEQYF
TRBV11-2	TRBJ2-7	-	many	TGTGCCAGCATCAGGACGGGCATAAACGAGCAGTACTTC	CASIRTGINEQYF
TRBV11-2	TRBJ2-7	-	-	TGTGCCAGCAGCTGGACCGGGAACGTGCCCTACGAGCAGTACTTC	CASSWTGNVPYEQYF
TRBV5-6	TRBJ1-3	-	-	TGTGCCAGCAGCATGACAGGCCATCCTGGAAACACCATATATTTT	CASSMTGHPGNTIYF
TRBV5-1	TRBJ1-4	-	many	TGCGCCAGCAGCTTGAGATGGACAGCGAATGAAAAACTGTTTTTT	CASSLRWTANEKLFF
TRBV18	TRBJ1-5	TRBD1	few	TGTGCCAGCTCCCCAAGAGGGACAGGGATCAATCAGCCCCAGCATTTT	CASSPRGTGINQPQHF
TRBV10-3	TRBJ2-5	-	-	TGTGCCATCAGTGATTTCGGGGACCAAGAGACCCAGTACTTC	CAISDFGDQETQYF
TRBV3-1	TRBJ2-7	-	few	TGTGCCAGCAGGGACATTGGGGGAGGATCCCACGAGCAGTACTTC	CASRDIGGGSHEQYF
TRBV9	TRBJ2-1	TRBD2	few	TGTGCCAGCAGCGCCGGACTAGCAGGCTACAATGAGCAGTTCTTC	CASSAGLAGYNEQFF
TRBV18	TRBJ2-1	-	few	TGTGCCAGCTCACCAAGCAGGATCCAGTTCAATGAGCAGTTCTTC	CASSPSRIQFNEQFF
TRBV2	TRBJ1-6	-	many	TGTGCCACCGGACAGCCCCGTTTTGGTTCACCCCTCCACTTT	CATGQPRFGSPLHF
TRBV27	TRBJ2-7	-	many	TGTGCCGGGAAGGAGGGGGAGCAGTACTTC	CAGKEGEQYF
TRBV24-1	TRBJ1-1	-	many	TGTGCCACCAGTGAAAACAGGGACGACACTGAAGCTTTCTTT	CATSENRDDTEAFF
TRBV19	TRBJ2-3	TRBD2	-	TGTGCCAGTAGTCAACTAGCGGGGAGAACAGATACGCAGTATTTT	CASSQLAGRTDTQYF
TRBV4-3	TRBJ1-5	-	few	TGCGCCAGCAGCCAAGTACAGGGTTATCAGCCCCAGCATTTT	CASSQVQGYQPQHF
TRBV7-9	TRBJ2-7	-	many	TGTGCCAGCAGCGTAGCGGACGGCTCCTACGAGCAGTACTTC	CASSVADGSYEQYF
TRBV6-1	TRBJ2-2	TRBD1	many	TGTGCCAGCACCTTAGGGGGCTCAAACGGGGAGCTGTTTTTT	CASTLGGSNGELFF
TRBV27	TRBJ2-7	-	many	TGTGCCAGCAGTTTATCCCGCGGAGGTAGCTACGAGCAGTACTTC	CASSLSRGGSYEQYF
TRBV6-6	TRBJ2-1	TRBD1	once	TGTGCCAGCAGTTACTCGCCTGGACAGGGAAACAATGAGCAGTTCTTC	CASSYSPGQGNNEQFF
TRBV15	TRBJ2-5	TRBD1	-	TGTGCCACCAGCAGAGGGGGGGCAGGGGGCTCGGTGGAGACCCAGTACTTC	CATSRGGAGGSVETQYF
TRBV9	TRBJ2-2	-	few	TGTGCCAGCAGCGTAGGCCCGTCGGCGAACACCGGGGAGCTGTTTTTT	CASSVGPSANTGELFF
TRBV20-1	TRBJ2-1	TRBD2	many	TGCAGTGCTAGATGGACTAGCGGGGGTAGTGGAGATGAGCAGTTCTTC	CSARWTSGGSGDEQFF
TRBV20-1	TRBJ2-1	TRBD2	many	TGCAGTGTTCCCCCGGGACTAGCGGGACTTATGGGCAATGAGCAGTTCTTC	CSVPPGLAGLMGNEQFF
TRBV4-3	TRBJ1-2	TRBD1	few	TGCGCCAGCAGCCAAGGCAGGGGGGGCGGCTACACCTTC	CASSQGRGGGYTF
TRBV20-1	TRBJ2-7	TRBD1	many	TGCAGTGCTAGAGATCGGTCCAGGGGGCCCTACGAGCAGTACTTC	CSARDRSRGPYEQYF
TRBV2	TRBJ1-1	-	many	TGTGCCAGCCTTTCTGAACTGAACACTGAAGCTTTCTTT	CASLSELNTEAFF
TRBV20-1	TRBJ2-5	-	many	TGCAGTGCTAGACAGCTAGTACAAGAGACCCAGTACTTC	CSARQLVQETQYF